Listed here is a single T cell receptor (beta chain). These data belong to a study of blood T cell repertoires in COVID-19. Study in general: PBMCs, B-cell-depleted T cells, or T cells provided the cDNA or gDNA that made up the material.

The V segment lost 5 bases and the J segment 10 bases; nucleotides outside the gene matches: 6. This CDR3 comprises 12 residues. The germline CDR1 and CDR2 sequences are GTSNPN and SVGIG (reference sequence). This table comes from immunoSEQ multiplex PCR, and its TCRdb copy is limited to in-frame clones, with some not included. The repertoire has some 97,000 clones, 90% of them found once; the top ten carry about 1.7%. Sequenced: peripheral blood. The TCR was taken from a man aged 55 to 69 with acute or convalescent COVID-19. V and J are TRBV30 and TRBJ1-1; 11 nucleotides match TRBD1. The CDR3 spells CAWARDRGAAFF. The CDR3 region has the DNA TGTGCCTGGGCCCGGGACAGGGGGGCAGCTTTCTTT.